The 31 T cell receptor beta chains presented below share a single source sample, sequenced in a study of early stage breast cancer tumors. The data were produced by immunoSEQ multiplex PCR, yet TCRdb's version contains in-frame clones alone and is incomplete. The sample lists 35,000 to 45,000 clones; 74% were seen once. The sample taken for sequencing was blood. The receptors come from a person between 55 and 70 years old with breast cancer.

The chain carries TRBV2 and TRBJ1-1; D remains ambiguous. This CDR3 is built from 15 residues. With 1 base removed from V and 4 bases from J, the gap between germline ends came to 13 bases. Per the germline V gene, CDR1 is SNHLY and CDR2 is FYNNEI. For the CDR3, the DNA is TGTGCCAGCAGTGAAGTGGAACAGAGATCCACTGAAGCTTTCTTT. Translating gives CASSEVEQRSTEAFF.

This clone appeared once. The chain recombines TRBV11-3 with TRBJ2-1; D may be TRBD1 (5 bases). CDR3 size: 14 residues. Trimming left V 8 bases short and J 6 bases short, with 17 bases between. Germline CDR1 SGHNT, CDR2 YENEEA. CDR3 sequence (DNA): TGTGCCAGCGCACCCACCAGACAGAGCAATGAGCAGTTCTTC. As protein: CASAPTRQSNEQFF.

The genes are TRBV19 and TRBJ1-5; D ambiguous. Germline V gene data show CDR1 as LNHDA and CDR2 as SQIVND (reference sequence). V was cut by 6 bases and J by 5 bases, with 14 bases left in between. This CDR3 contains 14 residues. Written as DNA, the CDR3 is TGTGCCAGTAGACTTCATGGGCAGGATCAGCCCCAGCATTTT. It codes for CASRLHGQDQPQHF.

This clone was observed once. The chain uses TRBV6-6 and TRBJ1-5, with a weak D call TRBD1 (6 bases). V was cut by 4 bases and J by 1 base, with 11 bases left in between. This CDR3 is 15 amino acids long. Looked up from germline, CDR1 is MNHNY and CDR2 is SVGAGI (reference sequence). CDR3 residues: CASSLTGLSNQPQHF. The CDR3 nucleotides read TGTGCCAGCAGTTTGACAGGATTGAGCAATCAGCCCCAGCATTTT.

The genes are TRBV28 and TRBJ2-6; 8 bases align to TRBD1. With 6 bases clipped from V and 11 bases from J, the junction kept 9 bases outside the gene matches. The CDR3 runs to 14 residues. The germline V gene has CDR1 MDHEN and CDR2 SYDVKM. The CDR3 bases are TGTGCCAGCAGCCTGGGACAGGCCCCGCACGTCCTGACTTTC. The encoded protein is CASSLGQAPHVLTF.

The V call is TRBV29-1, the J call TRBJ1-1; D is unresolved. Germline CDR1 reads SQVTM; CDR2 reads ANQGSEA. The CDR3 is 12 residues long. V was shortened by 3 bases and J by 5 bases, with 10 bases between the two germline ends. The CDR3 is CSVEAMGTEAFF. The CDR3 DNA reads as TGCAGCGTTGAGGCCATGGGGACTGAAGCTTTCTTT.

The rearrangement joins TRBV30 to TRBJ2-2; D not certain. Germline CDR1 GTSNPN, CDR2 SVGIG (reference sequence). This CDR3 is 15 amino acids long. The V end was cut by 0 bases, the J end by 5 bases, with 13 bases between. CDR3 protein: CAWSVRPPPTGELFF. The CDR3 region has the DNA TGTGCCTGGAGTGTACGGCCTCCTCCTACCGGGGAGCTGTTTTTT.

The J gene is TRBJ2-2, the V gene TRBV2; 9 bases fit TRBD1. CDR3 length: 16 amino acids. V dropped 4 bases and J dropped 4; count of bases not matched to a gene: 7. Germline lookup yields CDR1 SNHLY and CDR2 FYNNEI. The DNA for the CDR3 is TGTGCCAGCAGTGGAGGGACAGGGATTGCCACCGGGGAGCTGTTTTTT. Protein sequence: CASSGGTGIATGELFF. Filled out from reference TRBV2 and TRBJ2-2, the complete variable domain reads EPEVTQTPSHQVTQMGQEVILRCVPISNHLYFYWYRQILGQKVEFLVSFYNNEISEKSEIFDDQFSVERPDGSNFTLKIRSTKLEDSAMYFCASSGGTGIATGELFFGEGSRLTVL.

The genes are TRBV6-5 and TRBJ1-5; TRBD1 aligns across 7 bases. The germline V gene has CDR1 MNHEY and CDR2 SVGAGI. The CDR3 has 15 residues. The V and J ends lost 4 bases and 6 bases, in that order; junction bases with no gene match: 9. CDR3 coding DNA: TGTGCCAGCAGTTCGTCCAACAGGGGCAGTCAGCCCCAGCATTTT. Translation: CASSSSNRGSQPQHF.

This clone occurred a few times. The rearrangement links TRBV5-6 to TRBJ1-5; 7 bases fit TRBD1. Per germline, CDR1 SGHDT and CDR2 YYEEEE. The ends lost 5 bases at V and 7 bases at J; junction bases unmatched: 15. CDR3 length equals 16 residues. This chain's CDR3 is CASRSTRDRAWQPQHF. The CDR3 DNA reads TGTGCCAGCAGGTCAACACGGGACAGAGCGTGGCAGCCCCAGCATTTT.

This chain uses TRBV6-6 with TRBJ1-5, with D perhaps TRBD1 (5 bases). Germline V gene sequence: CDR1 MNHNY, CDR2 SVGAGI (reference sequence). V was shortened by 2 bases and J by 5 bases, with 7 bases between the two germline ends. The CDR3 is 13 amino acids. The CDR3 sequence is CASSYKGDQPQHF. The CDR3 bases are TGTGCCAGCAGTTACAAAGGGGATCAGCCCCAGCATTTT.

V gene TRBV18 combines with J gene TRBJ1-1; the D is unclear. V was clipped by 6 bases and J by 1 base, with 12 bases between them. Germline V CDR1 and CDR2: KGHSH, LQKENI. CDR3 size: 14 residues. The CDR3 coding sequence is TGTGCCAGCTCGCCTCAGGTTCAGAACACTGAAGCTTTCTTT. Its translation: CASSPQVQNTEAFF.

V and J are TRBV4-1 and TRBJ2-1, with a tentative D call TRBD2 (5 bases). Germline assignment: CDR1 MGHRA and CDR2 YSYEKL. The ends were cut back, 1 base at V and 8 bases at J, with 24 bases in the middle. This CDR3 comprises 18 residues. CDR3 in amino acids: CASSQGVIGPRGSDEQFF. The DNA of the CDR3 is TGCGCCAGCAGCCAAGGGGTAATCGGGCCCCGGGGAAGCGATGAGCAGTTCTTC.

The V gene is TRBV5-4, the J gene TRBJ2-1, with 14 nucleotides matching TRBD2. The germline V gene has CDR1 SGHNT and CDR2 YYREEE (reference sequence). The V and J ends lost 2 bases and 6 bases, in that order; junction bases with no gene match: 1. The CDR3 loop spans 15 amino acids. The CDR3 DNA reads TGTGCCAGCAGCTTCGGGACTAGCGGGAGCAATGAGCAGTTCTTC. As protein: CASSFGTSGSNEQFF.

This chain connects TRBV29-1 to TRBJ1-5; weak D call: TRBD1 (5 bases). Germline V gene sequence: CDR1 SQVTM, CDR2 ANQGSEA. This CDR3 spans 13 amino acids. V was pared by 4 bases and J by 5 bases, with 12 bases between. As DNA, the CDR3 is TGCAGCGTTGGGGTAGGGGTCTATCAGCCCCAGCATTTT. Protein: CSVGVGVYQPQHF.

This clone turned up a few times. The chain joins TRBV2 to TRBJ2-1, with D possibly matching TRBD2 (6 bases). The CDR3 runs to 14 residues. Germline V gene sequence: CDR1 SNHLY, CDR2 FYNNEI. V was shortened by 3 bases and J by 5 bases, with 11 bases between the two germline ends. Here the CDR3 reads CASSDGRWNNEQFF. The CDR3, as DNA: TGTGCCAGCAGTGATGGGAGGTGGAACAATGAGCAGTTCTTC.

This clone was observed once. The rearrangement links TRBV25-1 to TRBJ1-3; tentatively, D is TRBD1 (5 bases). The CDR3 spans 14 residues. With 7 bases removed from V and 1 base from J, the gap between germline ends came to 11 bases. Germline V CDR1 and CDR2: MGHDK, SYGVNS. In nucleotides, the CDR3 is TGTGCCAGCACGTGGGGGGGATCTGGAAACACCATATATTTT. It is translated as CASTWGGSGNTIYF.

The CDR3 here is CASSKSPETCSGNTIYF. For the CDR3, the DNA is TGTGCCAGCAGCAAAAGCCCGGAGACTTGCTCTGGAAACACCATATATTTT. This chain joins TRBV21-1 and TRBJ1-3. TRBV21-1 has pseudogene status. CDR3 length: 17 amino acids.

The rearrangement uses TRBV18 and TRBJ2-5; 7 bases line up with TRBD1. This CDR3 region has 18 residues. The germline V gene has CDR1 KGHSH and CDR2 LQKENI. V lost 3 bases, J lost 2 bases, and 15 bases stayed unmatched. DNA for the CDR3: TGTGCCAGCTCACCGAGTCTATGGGACAGAGTATTGCAAGAGACCCAGTACTTC. Its translation: CASSPSLWDRVLQETQYF.

The V gene is TRBV19, the J gene TRBJ2-7; possible D gene TRBD1, 5 bases. The CDR3 consists of 15 residues. Trimming took 5 bases from V and 1 from J, leaving 15 bases between them. The germline V gene has CDR1 LNHDA and CDR2 SQIVND (reference sequence). CDR3 sequence: CASSRFWGHSYEQYF. The DNA of the CDR3 is TGTGCCAGTAGTCGTTTTTGGGGCCATTCCTACGAGCAGTACTTC.

The chain couples TRBV11-2 to TRBJ2-1; possible D gene TRBD2, 6 bases. The CDR3 is made up of 15 amino acids. With 6 bases removed from V and 2 bases from J, the gap between germline ends came to 14 bases. Germline V gives CDR1 SGHAT, CDR2 FQNNGV. CDR3 in amino acids: CASRSPGEAYNEQFF. In DNA, the CDR3 is TGTGCCAGCAGATCCCCGGGAGAAGCCTACAATGAGCAGTTCTTC.

J is TRBJ2-7 and V is TRBV13; 14 bases agree with TRBD2. The CDR3 runs 15 residues. From germline, CDR1 is PRHDT and CDR2 FYEKMQ (reference sequence). V was clipped by 3 bases and J by 4 bases; unmatched bases: 2. The CDR3 DNA follows: TGTGCCAGCAGCTTCGGACTAGCGGGAGGATACGAGCAGTACTTC. Encoded protein: CASSFGLAGGYEQYF.

CDR3 sequence: CASSYTMSYEQYF. The CDR3 DNA sequence: TGTGCCAGCAGTTACACCATGTCCTACGAGCAGTACTTC. This chain connects TRBV6-5 to TRBJ2-7; D not certain. The CDR3 totals 13 residues. V dropped 2 bases and J dropped 1 base, with 6 bases sitting between them. Germline V gene lookup returns CDR1 MNHEY and CDR2 SVGAGI.

This clone showed up just once. The genes are TRBV10-3 and TRBJ2-1; 12 nucleotides agree with TRBD2. This CDR3 has 14 residues. The J segment lost 5 bases and the V segment lost 8 bases, leaving 4 bases of the junction unmatched. CDR1 is ENHRY and CDR2 is SYGVKD in the germline V gene. Here the CDR3 DNA reads TGTGCCATCGCTGGGACTAGCGGGCACAATGAGCAGTTCTTC. It encodes CAIAGTSGHNEQFF.

The rearrangement joins TRBV7-6 to TRBJ1-3; D is unclear. CDR3 length: 15 amino acids. Trimming took off 3 bases at V and 1 base at J, with 10 bases between the two ends. CDR1 and CDR2 (germline): SGHVS, FNYEAQ. The CDR3 bases are TGTGCCAGCAGCTTTACCTTAGGGTCTGGAAACACCATATATTTT. Translating gives CASSFTLGSGNTIYF.

The rearrangement links TRBV7-2 to TRBJ2-3; D remains ambiguous. Germline assignment: CDR1 SGHTA and CDR2 FQGNSA. The V end lost 1 base, the J end lost 0 bases, and 8 bases lay between the germline ends. The CDR3 contains 15 residues. The chain's CDR3 is CASSLVVTSTDTQYF. The CDR3 nucleotides read TGTGCCAGCAGCTTAGTTGTGACTAGCACAGATACGCAGTATTTT. The full variable domain, with the rest looked up from reference TRBV7-2 and TRBJ2-3, is GAGVSQSPSNKVTEKGKDVELRCDPISGHTALYWYRQSLGQGLEFLIYFQGNSAPDKSGLPSDRFSAERTGGSVSTLTIQRTQQEDSAVYLCASSLVVTSTDTQYFGPGTRLTVL.

The V and J genes are TRBV4-1 and TRBJ2-7; 8 positions agree with TRBD1. Germline V gene data show CDR1 as MGHRA and CDR2 as YSYEKL. This CDR3 is built from 14 residues. The V segment lost 1 base and the J segment 5 bases; nucleotides outside the gene matches: 4. The CDR3 sequence is CASSQGQGNHEQYF. The CDR3 DNA reads TGCGCCAGCAGCCAAGGACAGGGGAACCACGAGCAGTACTTC.

The chain links TRBV4-2 to TRBJ2-7; no clear D gene. Germline values: CDR1 LGHNA, CDR2 YNFKEQ. The CDR3 runs 18 residues. The V gene lost 4 bases and the J gene lost 4 bases, with 26 bases spanning the gap. CDR3 DNA sequence: TGTGCCAGCAGCCTATATCTAGGCCTCTCTAGGCCCGGGTACGAGCAGTACTTC. It yields the protein CASSLYLGLSRPGYEQYF.

This clone has just one count. The J gene is TRBJ2-2, the V gene TRBV29-1; the match to TRBD2 covers 8 bases. The CDR3 has 14 residues. Trimming removed 7 bases from V and 7 bases from J; junction bases left unmatched: 11. Germline values: CDR1 SQVTM, CDR2 ANQGSEA. In DNA, the CDR3 is TGCAGCGCAGGCAGCCGGGAGGGGGTCGGGGAGCTGTTTTTT. It specifies CSAGSREGVGELFF.

A remark on this clone: A junction boundary mismatches the germline segment, possibly from a read error. CDR3 loop: CASSLLAGPQETQYF. CDR3 coding DNA: TGTGCTAGCAGCCTACTAGCGGGCCCCCAAGAGACCCAGTACTTC. The chain links TRBV7-7 to TRBJ2-5, with TRBD2 identical over 9 bases. The CDR3 consists of 15 residues. Germline V gene sequence: CDR1 SSHAT, CDR2 FNYEAQ (reference sequence).

The chain is built from TRBV2 and TRBJ1-3, with D perhaps TRBD1 (5 bases). From germline, CDR1 is SNHLY and CDR2 FYNNEI. Trimming cost V 2 bases and J 0 bases, with 23 bases left between them. CDR3 length equals 20 residues. The CDR3 sequence: CASSEFFGGVGRSSGNTIYF. DNA for the CDR3: TGTGCCAGCAGTGAATTTTTTGGGGGGGTCGGGAGAAGCTCTGGAAACACCATATATTTT.